This T cell receptor beta chain was retrieved from a study of metastatic and nonmetastatic thyroid tumors. Across the whole study: Patients with malignant and benign thyroid disease provided blood and tumor or nodule tissue, whose repertoires were compared. Study findings and constraints: Within blood and tumor, benign nodules reportedly had significantly lower TCR beta diversity than malignant thyroid tumors did.

Not a single patient had been given any form of treatment at any point before undergoing thyroid surgery. As regards this clone: Antigen: not known.

The junction had 7 bases not matched to a gene; V was cut back by 2 bases and J by 6 bases. CDR1 is WNHNN, CDR2 SYGVQD, per germline (reference sequence). The CDR3 consists of 15 residues. In the authors' methods: The study took CDR3 differences across clinicopathological groups and made a distant-metastasis classifier for papillary thyroid cancer from them. TCRdb ran MiXCR on the PCR reads. These V and J calls derive from TCRdb rather than the authors' analysis. The table records around 45,000 clones, approximately 4.1% of them present only once. The sequence derives from a female donor with papillary thyroid cancer or a benign thyroid nodule (not recorded which). Some clones in this sample may be carry-over from other donors' samples. The sequenced sample was blood. The genes are TRBV10-1 and TRBJ2-1; TRBD2 matches 7 bases. DNA for the CDR3: TGCGCCAGCAGTGAGAGCCTAGCGGAACGCAATGAGCAGTTCTTC. This gives the protein CASSESLAERNEQFF.